These 4 T cell receptor beta chains were sequenced from one sample in a study of shared clonotypes between healthy human individuals (dated by TCRdb to 2018 to 2020). CD8 naive samples were obtained by positive selection for CCR7 among CD45RO-negative cells, yielding a CD45RA+CCR7+ population from which TemRA cells were excluded. The receptor library was made with the immunoSEQ multiplex PCR assay. Sourced from immuneACCESS, this table was stored by TCRdb with only in-frame sequences that have V and J called. A share of the clones is absent; for the studies checked, an unresolved V gene accounts for under half, and the remainder has no known explanation. In this sample the table shows roughly 810,000 clones, about 96% of which occur a single time. The ten largest make up around 0.25% of the sample. The specimen sequenced was naive CD8+ T cells sorted from blood. The cell subset or site label of this sample denotes: CD45RA+CCR7+. All receptors come from a man younger than 40 in good health.

The chain joins TRBV29-1 to TRBJ1-3, with a weak D call TRBD1 (5 bases). Germline V gives CDR1 SQVTM, CDR2 ANQGSEA. The CDR3 sequence is 12 residues long. The CDR3 spells CAGRYSGNTIYF. Here the CDR3 DNA reads TGCGCGGGGCGTTACTCTGGAAACACCATATATTTT.

The chain links TRBV7-8 to TRBJ2-7, with D possibly being TRBD1 (6 bases). Trimming stripped 5 bases from V and 1 base from J, with 12 bases between. The CDR3 consists of 14 residues. Looked up from germline, CDR1 is SGHVS and CDR2 is FQNEAQ. In DNA form, the CDR3 reads TGTGCCAGCAGCGTAAACAGGGATTCCTACGAGCAGTACTTC. Amino acids: CASSVNRDSYEQYF.

The rearrangement joins TRBV28 to TRBJ2-1; unclear D gene. CDR3 length equals 21 residues. Germline V lookup: CDR1 MDHEN, CDR2 SYDVKM. V lost 2 bases, J lost 8 bases, and 34 bases lay in between. The CDR3: CASSLTLPGQPGAASADEQFF. The CDR3 nucleotides are TGTGCCAGCAGTTTAACGCTCCCAGGCCAGCCGGGTGCCGCATCTGCCGATGAGCAGTTCTTC.

This clone was detected only a few times. This sequence joins TRBV13 and TRBJ2-1, with 11 bases identical to TRBD2. Trimming cost V 1 base and J 4 bases; bases outside gene matches: 3. CDR3 length: 16 residues. From germline, CDR1 is PRHDT and CDR2 FYEKMQ (reference sequence). The chain's CDR3 is CASSLEGLAEYNEQFF. CDR3 in DNA: TGTGCCAGCAGCTTAGAGGGACTAGCGGAGTACAATGAGCAGTTCTTC.